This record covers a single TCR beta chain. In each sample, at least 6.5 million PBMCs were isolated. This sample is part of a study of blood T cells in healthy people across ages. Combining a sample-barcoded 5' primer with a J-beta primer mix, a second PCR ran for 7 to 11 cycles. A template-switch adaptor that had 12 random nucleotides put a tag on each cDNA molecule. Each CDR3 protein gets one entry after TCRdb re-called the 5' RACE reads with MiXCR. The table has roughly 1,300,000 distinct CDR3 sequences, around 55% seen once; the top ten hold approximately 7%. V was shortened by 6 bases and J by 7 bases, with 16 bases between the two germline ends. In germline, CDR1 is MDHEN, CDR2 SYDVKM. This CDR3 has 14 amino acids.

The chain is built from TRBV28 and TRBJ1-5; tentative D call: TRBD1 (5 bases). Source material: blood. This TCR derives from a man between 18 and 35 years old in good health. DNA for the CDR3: TGTGCCAGCAGCCTAGACAGTTTAGGCCAGCCCCAGCATTTT. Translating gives CASSLDSLGQPQHF.